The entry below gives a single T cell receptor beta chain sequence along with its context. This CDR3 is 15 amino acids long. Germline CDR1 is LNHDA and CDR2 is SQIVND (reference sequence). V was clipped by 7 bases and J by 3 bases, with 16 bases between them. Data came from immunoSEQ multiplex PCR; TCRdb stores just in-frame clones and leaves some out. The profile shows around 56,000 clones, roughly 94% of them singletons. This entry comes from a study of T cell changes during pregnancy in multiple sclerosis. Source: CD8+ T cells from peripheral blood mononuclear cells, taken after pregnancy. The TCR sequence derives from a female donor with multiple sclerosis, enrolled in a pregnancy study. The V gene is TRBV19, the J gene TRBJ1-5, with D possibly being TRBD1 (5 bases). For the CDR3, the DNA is TGTGCCAGTACCCCGGGAGGGACCCTCAATCAGCCCCAGCATTTT. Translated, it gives CASTPGGTLNQPQHF.